This entry lists 23 T cell receptor beta chains sequenced from one sample in a study of cytomegalovirus exposure and HLA in healthy donors. The PCR contained 60 Vbeta and 13 Jbeta primers. The table came from immunoSEQ multiplex PCR; TCRdb's copy has only in-frame clones and leaves some out. The sample lists over 120,000 clones; 75% were seen once. The sequenced sample was PBMCs. The receptors were gathered from a man in his thirties or forties in good health and CMV-seronegative.

V gene TRBV11-2 combines with J gene TRBJ2-1; TRBD2 matches at 11 bases. In germline, CDR1 is SGHAT, CDR2 FQNNGV. V shed 7 bases, J shed 5 bases, and the junction held 7 bases outside the gene matches. The CDR3 sequence is 15 residues long. The DNA of the CDR3 is TGTGCCAGCAACACCGGGACTAGCGGCCACAATGAGCAGTTCTTC. This gives the protein CASNTGTSGHNEQFF.

V and J are TRBV29-1 and TRBJ2-7, with TRBD2 matching 10 bases. The V segment lost 4 bases and the J segment 4 bases; nucleotides outside the gene matches: 7. The CDR3 is 14 residues long. CDR1 and CDR2 (germline): SQVTM, ANQGSEA. The CDR3, as DNA: TGCAGCGTTGTTCCTAGCGGGAGTTTGTACGAGCAGTACTTC. Its translation: CSVVPSGSLYEQYF.

There are a few counts of this clone. The chain has TRBV28 and TRBJ1-2; 11 nucleotides line up with TRBD1. V trimming: 6 bases; J trimming: 6 bases; junction bases outside the gene matches: 12. The CDR3 is made up of 16 amino acids. Germline lookup yields CDR1 MDHEN and CDR2 SYDVKM. The CDR3 sequence is CASRDLIGQGADGYTF. The CDR3, as DNA: TGTGCCAGCAGAGACCTGATCGGACAGGGGGCAGATGGCTACACCTTC.

The V call is TRBV29-1, the J call TRBJ2-5, with 7 nucleotides matching TRBD2. The germline gives CDR1 SQVTM, CDR2 ANQGSEA. V lost 5 bases and J lost 10; bases outside the gene matches: 19. This CDR3 region has 15 residues. The CDR3 DNA reads TGCAGCGTTAAACTCCCAGACAGTCCCCGGGGGGACCAGTACTTC. It codes for CSVKLPDSPRGDQYF. Together with reference TRBV29-1 and TRBJ2-5, the CDR3 gives the full variable domain: SAVISQKPSRDICQRGTSLTIQCQVDSQVTMMFWYRQQPGQSLTLIATANQGSEATYESGFVIDKFPISRPNLTFSTLTVSNMSPEDSSIYLCSVKLPDSPRGDQYFGPGTRLLVL.

The V gene is TRBV18, the J gene TRBJ1-6, with D tentatively TRBD1 (6 bases). CDR1 KGHSH and CDR2 LQKENI come from the germline V gene. The CDR3 length is 16 residues. V lost 8 bases and J lost 8, with 22 bases in between. CDR3 nucleotides: TGTGCCAGCCGGTTGCAGGGGCCCATAGGAGATTCACCCCTCCACTTT. This gives the protein CASRLQGPIGDSPLHF.

Regarding this clone: Relative to the germline gene, one junction end is altered; a read error may explain this. This chain links TRBV2 with TRBJ2-1; TRBD2 matches 12 bases. The CDR3 consists of 12 residues. Per the germline V gene, CDR1 is SNHLY and CDR2 is FYNNEI. CDR3 amino acids: CASSSGLAGRVF. DNA for the CDR3: TGTGCCAGCAGTTCCGGACTAGCGGGGAGGGTCTTC.

The chain uses TRBV19 and TRBJ2-5; D uncertain. The CDR3 consists of 11 residues. In germline, CDR1 is LNHDA, CDR2 SQIVND (reference sequence). Trimming removed 6 bases at V and 2 bases at J, with 4 bases between. The CDR3 DNA reads as TGTGCCAGTAGGTATCAAGAGACCCAGTACTTC. Its translation: CASRYQETQYF. The full variable domain, with the rest looked up from reference TRBV19 and TRBJ2-5, is DGGITQSPKYLFRKEGQNVTLSCEQNLNHDAMYWYRQDPGQGLRLIYYSQIVNDFQKGDIAEGYSVSREKKESFPLTVTSAQKNPTAFYLCASRYQETQYFGPGTRLLVL.

This rearrangement joins TRBV7-9 to TRBJ2-2, with TRBD2 matching 8 bases. The trim removed 8 bases at V and 5 bases at J, leaving 13 bases unmatched. Germline-derived CDR1 and CDR2 are SEHNR and FQNEAQ (reference sequence). The CDR3 covers 16 residues. CDR3 loop: CASSTPVAGSTGELFF. DNA for the CDR3: TGTGCCAGCTCTACTCCTGTAGCGGGAAGTACCGGGGAGCTGTTTTTT.

This clone was seen a single time. The V call is TRBV27, the J call TRBJ1-5, with TRBD1 as a possible D gene (6 bases). The CDR3 has 17 amino acids. Trimming stripped 2 bases from V and 0 bases from J, with 14 bases between. Germline V gene lookup returns CDR1 MNHEY and CDR2 SMNVEV (reference sequence). The CDR3 DNA sequence: TGTGCCAGCAGTTTAGCAGGGGCCCAAATTAGCAATCAGCCCCAGCATTTT. Amino acids: CASSLAGAQISNQPQHF.

The chain's CDR3 is CASSASGLSIDYF. In DNA, the CDR3 is TGTGCCAGCAGTGCATCGGGACTTAGTATTGATTACTTC. The chain joins TRBV2 to TRBJ2-5; D may be TRBD2 (6 bases). Deletions cut 4 bases from V and 14 bases from J, with 20 bases between. Germline CDR1 SNHLY, CDR2 FYNNEI. The CDR3 runs to 13 residues.

This rearrangement joins TRBV7-3 to TRBJ2-7; TRBD2 matches 8 bases. Germline V lookup: CDR1 SGHTA, CDR2 FQGTGA. Losses at the gene ends were 4 bases for V and 4 bases for J; bases not matched to a gene: 6. The CDR3 totals 14 residues. CDR3 protein: CASSSGGEGYEQYF. The CDR3 DNA sequence: TGTGCCAGCAGCTCCGGGGGGGAGGGTTACGAGCAGTACTTC. Together with reference TRBV7-3 and TRBJ2-7, the CDR3 gives the full variable domain: GAGVSQTPSNKVTEKGKYVELRCDPISGHTALYWYRQSLGQGPEFLIYFQGTGAADDSGLPNDRFFAVRPEGSVSTLKIQRTERGDSAVYLCASSSGGEGYEQYFGPGTRLTVT.

The chain recombines TRBV7-9 with TRBJ2-5, with 8 bases identical to TRBD1. V lost 5 bases, J lost 0 bases, and 5 bases stayed unmatched. The CDR3 is 15 residues long. Germline V gene lookup returns CDR1 SEHNR and CDR2 FQNEAQ (reference sequence). CDR3 bases: TGTGCCAGCAGCCAGGGGGCCCTCTACCAAGAGACCCAGTACTTC. This codes for CASSQGALYQETQYF.

This clone was detected once. The rearrangement links TRBV4-1 to TRBJ1-2, with 8 bases identical to TRBD1. Trimming removed 0 bases from V and 2 bases from J; junction bases left unmatched: 17. The V gene's germline CDR1 is MGHRA and CDR2 YSYEKL. The CDR3 runs 20 residues. The CDR3 here is CASSQDGGPGGVIANYGYTF. DNA for the CDR3: TGCGCCAGCAGCCAAGATGGGGGCCCAGGGGGCGTTATAGCCAACTATGGCTACACCTTC.

The chain links TRBV5-1 to TRBJ1-2, with TRBD1 as a possible D gene (5 bases). CDR1 is SGHRS, CDR2 YFSETQ, per germline. V gave up 5 bases and J gave up 4 bases, with 15 bases separating them. The CDR3 covers 14 residues. The CDR3 protein is CASRRGVESYGYTF. The DNA of the CDR3 is TGCGCCAGCAGGCGGGGGGTGGAAAGCTATGGCTACACCTTC.

The rearrangement joins TRBV5-6 to TRBJ2-7, with D possibly TRBD1 on 7 matching bases. The CDR3 is 11 amino acids. Germline values: CDR1 SGHDT, CDR2 YYEEEE. Trimming removed 2 bases at V and 9 bases at J, with 9 bases between. The CDR3 here is CASSFQGGQYF. DNA of the CDR3: TGTGCCAGCAGCTTCCAGGGGGGGCAGTACTTC.

The gene calls are TRBV7-2 and TRBJ2-7, with D tentatively TRBD1 (6 bases). Trimming took 8 bases from V and 5 from J, leaving 19 bases between them. The CDR3 is made up of 14 amino acids. Germline V gene data show CDR1 as SGHTA and CDR2 as FQGNSA. CDR3 sequence reads: CASRSPGVVHEQYF. The CDR3 DNA is TGTGCCAGCCGCTCTCCAGGGGTTGTACACGAGCAGTACTTC.

The chain recombines TRBV29-1 with TRBJ2-7; D is possibly TRBD1 (6 bases). The ends were cut back, 2 bases at V and 5 bases at J, with 13 bases in the middle. The germline V gene has CDR1 SQVTM and CDR2 ANQGSEA. The CDR3 spans 13 residues. For the CDR3, the DNA is TGCAGCGTTGAAAAACAGGGCCGAAACGAGCAGTACTTC. Translation: CSVEKQGRNEQYF.

The chain links TRBV5-1 to TRBJ1-1; no definite D call. Germline V lookup: CDR1 SGHRS, CDR2 YFSETQ. V lost 1 base to trimming and J lost 8 bases, with 15 bases between them. The CDR3 extends over 14 amino acids. This CDR3 reads CASSLRSPEQEAFF. The CDR3 DNA is TGCGCCAGCAGCTTGCGCTCCCCGGAACAGGAAGCTTTCTTT.

This sequence joins TRBV27 and TRBJ2-7; TRBD2 agrees at 10 bases. This CDR3 contains 16 residues. Germline loops: CDR1 MNHEY, CDR2 SMNVEV (reference sequence). The V gene end was trimmed by 5 bases and the J gene end by 3 bases; junction bases not matched to a gene: 10. The CDR3 coding sequence is TGTGCCAGCAGTGAGACATGGTCTAGCGGGGGCTACGAGCAGTACTTC. Encoded protein: CASSETWSSGGYEQYF.

This clone was detected only a few times. This chain uses TRBV7-8 with TRBJ1-3; the D is unclear. Trimming took 4 bases from V and 1 from J, leaving 8 bases between them. The germline CDR1 and CDR2 sequences are SGHVS and FQNEAQ. CDR3 length equals 14 residues. CDR3: CASSYRGSGNTIYF. CDR3 sequence (DNA): TGTGCCAGCAGCTACCGGGGTTCTGGAAACACCATATATTTT.

The J gene is TRBJ2-3, the V gene TRBV15; 9 bases line up with TRBD1. Germline CDR1 and CDR2: LNHNV and YYDKDF (reference sequence). The CDR3 sequence is 16 residues long. V was pared by 7 bases and J by 8 bases, with 16 bases of the junction left unmatched. In DNA form, the CDR3 reads TGTGCCACCAAAACAGGGGGCTTTAATCTTATAGGTACGCAGTATTTT. Translating it yields CATKTGGFNLIGTQYF.

V usage is TRBV5-1 and J usage is TRBJ2-1, with 14 bases fitting TRBD2. V was pared by 4 bases and J by 2 bases, with 5 bases of the junction left unmatched. There are 17 residues in the CDR3. CDR1 is SGHRS and CDR2 is YFSETQ in the germline V gene. CDR3 bases: TGCGCCAGCAGCACCGGACTAGCGGGGGGAACCTACAATGAGCAGTTCTTC. This gives the protein CASSTGLAGGTYNEQFF. Together with reference TRBV5-1 and TRBJ2-1, the CDR3 gives the full variable domain: KAGVTQTPRYLIKTRGQQVTLSCSPISGHRSVSWYQQTPGQGLQFLFEYFSETQRNKGNFPGRFSGRQFSNSRSEMNVSTLELGDSALYLCASSTGLAGGTYNEQFFGPGTRLTVL.

J is TRBJ2-1 and V is TRBV6-1; 7 nucleotides match TRBD2. The CDR3 covers 15 residues. Trimming at V came to 7 bases and at J to 5 bases, leaving 11 bases not matched to a gene. Germline CDR1 and CDR2: MNHNS and SASEGT. CDR3 DNA sequence: TGTGCCAGCAATGAGCGCGGGGGTACGAACAATGAGCAGTTCTTC. It codes for CASNERGGTNNEQFF.